The 18 T cell receptor beta chains below were found in one sample sequenced in a study of cytomegalovirus exposure and HLA in healthy donors. Use of 60 Vbeta and 13 Jbeta primers characterized the PCR. Sequencing was performed with immunoSEQ multiplex PCR; in TCRdb, only in-frame clones are kept and a portion is missing. The data contain roughly 200,000 clones, roughly 85% of them singletons. The specimen sequenced was PBMCs. The receptors here all came from a woman aged 30 to 39 in good health and CMV-seropositive.

The rearrangement links TRBV2 to TRBJ2-1; D not resolved. Germline CDR1 is SNHLY and CDR2 is FYNNEI. V dropped 5 bases and J dropped 10 bases, with 18 bases sitting between them. This CDR3 contains 14 residues. The CDR3 DNA sequence: TGTGCCAGCAGTTGGGCCGAGAGTTCTGCCGAGCAGTTCTTC. Its protein is CASSWAESSAEQFF. The full variable domain, in which reference TRBV2 and TRBJ2-1 provide the parts outside the CDR3, is EPEVTQTPSHQVTQMGQEVILRCVPISNHLYFYWYRQILGQKVEFLVSFYNNEISEKSEIFDDQFSVERPDGSNFTLKIRSTKLEDSAMYFCASSWAESSAEQFFGPGTRLTVL.

The gene calls are TRBV5-4 and TRBJ1-6, with D possibly being TRBD1 (5 bases). The CDR3 is made up of 14 amino acids. V was pared by 0 bases and J by 8 bases, with 9 bases between. CDR1 is SGHNT and CDR2 is YYREEE in the germline V gene (reference sequence). The CDR3 DNA sequence: TGTGCCAGCAGCTTGGGGGGGGTGGATTCACCCCTCCACTTT. This translates into CASSLGGVDSPLHF.

This clone occurred a few times. The rearrangement uses TRBV4-2 and TRBJ2-3, with D perhaps matching TRBD2 (5 bases). CDR1 and CDR2 (germline): LGHNA, YNFKEQ. The length of the CDR3 is 14 residues. V was cut by 1 base and J by 3 bases, with 8 bases left in between. The CDR3 spells CASSQVEGTDTQYF. The CDR3, as DNA: TGTGCCAGCAGCCAAGTCGAGGGAACAGATACGCAGTATTTT.

In the case of this clone: The sample carries other DNA sequences with the same CDR3. The J gene is TRBJ2-7, the V gene TRBV27; 7 bases map to TRBD1. The CDR3 is 13 amino acids. J lost 3 bases, V lost 5 bases, and 4 bases had no gene match. CDR1 MNHEY and CDR2 SMNVEV come from the germline V gene (reference sequence). CDR3 nucleotide sequence: TGTGCCAGCAGTCGACAGGGAATCTACGAGCAGTACTTC. Its translation: CASSRQGIYEQYF.

V and J are TRBV6-1 and TRBJ2-3, with D possibly TRBD1 on 5 matching bases. With 6 bases removed from V and 4 bases from J, the gap between germline ends came to 11 bases. This CDR3 region has 13 residues. Germline CDR1 and CDR2: MNHNS and SASEGT. The CDR3: CASSPRDADTQYF. The DNA for the CDR3 is TGTGCCAGCAGCCCCAGGGATGCAGATACGCAGTATTTT.

In nucleotides, the CDR3 is TGTGCCAGCAGCTTGTTAGCGGGTGGGTTCAAAAACATTCAGTACTTC. Translating gives CASSLLAGGFKNIQYF. The chain links TRBV5-6 to TRBJ2-4, with 7 positions matching TRBD2. Germline trimming cut 1 base from V and 3 bases from J; bases unmatched to any gene: 7. Germline V gene data show CDR1 as SGHDT and CDR2 as YYEEEE. The CDR3 is made up of 16 amino acids.

CDR3 protein: CASSQTGLYEQYF. CDR3 bases: TGTGCCAGCAGCCAGACGGGACTCTACGAGCAGTACTTC. The J gene is TRBJ2-7, the V gene TRBV7-9; D might be TRBD2 (6 bases). The CDR3 runs 13 residues. The germline V and J ends were trimmed by 5 bases and 3 bases, with 11 bases remaining between them. Germline V gives CDR1 SEHNR, CDR2 FQNEAQ (reference sequence).

This rearrangement joins TRBV7-2 to TRBJ1-5; no definite D call. Trimming cost V 1 base and J 5 bases, with 6 bases left between them. Germline V lookup: CDR1 SGHTA, CDR2 FQGNSA. This CDR3 contains 13 residues. The CDR3 DNA is TGTGCCAGCAGCTTAGTCCTCGATCAGCCCCAGCATTTT. Translation gives CASSLVLDQPQHF.

The gene calls are TRBV7-8 and TRBJ2-5, with unresolved D. Germline V gene data show CDR1 as SGHVS and CDR2 as FQNEAQ. V was cut by 0 bases and J by 4 bases, with 6 bases left in between. This CDR3 comprises 13 residues. The CDR3 loop is CASSLARRETQYF. The CDR3 DNA reads as TGTGCCAGCAGCTTAGCGAGAAGAGAGACCCAGTACTTC.

This clone was observed once. The chain links TRBV9 to TRBJ2-6; 7 nucleotides line up with TRBD1. After removal of 3 bases from V and 0 bases from J, the junction contained 3 bases not matched to a gene. CDR1 is SGDLS and CDR2 is YYNGEE in the germline V gene. The CDR3 runs to 16 residues. CDR3 protein: CASSAGTASGANVLTF. The CDR3 DNA is TGTGCCAGCAGCGCCGGGACAGCCTCTGGGGCCAACGTCCTGACTTTC.

CDR3 sequence reads: CASSVGTVGGEAFF. The CDR3 bases are TGCGCCAGCAGCGTCGGGACTGTTGGGGGGGAAGCTTTCTTT. The chain is built from TRBV5-1 and TRBJ1-1, with D perhaps TRBD1 (5 bases). Trimming removed 4 bases from V and 8 bases from J, with 18 bases in between. In germline, CDR1 is SGHRS, CDR2 YFSETQ. CDR3 length equals 14 residues.

This chain links TRBV5-6 with TRBJ2-5, with TRBD1 as a possible D gene (6 bases). Trimming shortened V by 4 bases and J by 3 bases, and 16 bases separated the two germline ends. CDR3 length: 15 residues. Germline loops: CDR1 SGHDT, CDR2 YYEEEE. The CDR3: CASSPWTEGKETQYF. The CDR3 bases are TGTGCCAGCAGCCCGTGGACAGAAGGAAAAGAGACCCAGTACTTC.

This clone has only a few counts. Here the CDR3 reads CASSPYDRMNTEAFF. The CDR3 DNA follows: TGCGCCAGCAGCCCCTACGATCGAATGAACACTGAAGCTTTCTTT. The chain couples TRBV4-1 to TRBJ1-1; D is undetermined. This CDR3 contains 15 residues. Germline values: CDR1 MGHRA, CDR2 YSYEKL. Deletions cut 4 bases from V and 0 bases from J, with 12 bases between.

The chain has TRBV11-2 and TRBJ2-7, with 7 nucleotides matching TRBD1. CDR3 length: 14 residues. The V gene's germline CDR1 is SGHAT and CDR2 FQNNGV. J was trimmed by 2 bases and V by 5 bases; bases with no gene match: 6. CDR3 loop: CASSLRDRTYEQYF. CDR3 bases: TGTGCCAGCAGCCTCCGGGACAGAACCTACGAGCAGTACTTC.

Only a few counts were recorded for this clone. This sequence joins TRBV29-1 and TRBJ2-3, with D tentatively TRBD1 (5 bases). This CDR3 is 12 amino acids long. Germline lookup yields CDR1 SQVTM and CDR2 ANQGSEA. Trimming took off 7 bases at V and 5 bases at J, with 13 bases between the two ends. CDR3 sequence (DNA): TGCAGCGCGCGACAGATTCAAGATACGCAGTATTTT. This encodes CSARQIQDTQYF.

The V call is TRBV6-6, the J call TRBJ2-7; D is unresolved. The germline V and J ends were trimmed by 4 bases and 3 bases, with 10 bases remaining between them. Germline V CDR1 and CDR2: MNHNY, SVGAGI (reference sequence). The CDR3 spans 13 residues. The CDR3 DNA reads TGTGCCAGCAGTTCCAGGTCGTACTACGAGCAGTACTTC. Translated, it gives CASSSRSYYEQYF.

The chain carries TRBV2 and TRBJ2-5; D call uncertain. The CDR3 spans 13 residues. The germline gives CDR1 SNHLY, CDR2 FYNNEI. V lost 4 bases to trimming and J lost 2 bases, with 8 bases between them. The CDR3 sequence is CASSAHSQETQYF. The CDR3 coding sequence is TGTGCCAGCAGTGCGCACAGTCAAGAGACCCAGTACTTC.

This sequence joins TRBV12-5 and TRBJ2-1; 13 positions match TRBD2. Trimming at V came to 0 bases and at J to 0 bases, leaving 14 bases not matched to a gene. From germline, CDR1 is LGHNT and CDR2 FRNRAP. CDR3 size: 22 residues. The CDR3 sequence is CASGLVRVGLAGALSSYNEQFF. The DNA for the CDR3 is TGTGCTAGTGGTTTGGTACGGGTAGGACTAGCGGGGGCGTTGAGCTCCTACAATGAGCAGTTCTTC. The whole variable domain, filled in from reference TRBV12-5 and TRBJ2-1, reads DARVTQTPRHKVTEMGQEVTMRCQPILGHNTVFWYRQTMMQGLELLAYFRNRAPLDDSGMPKDRFSAEMPDATLATLKIQPSEPRDSAVYFCASGLVRVGLAGALSSYNEQFFGPGTRLTVL.